A single sample gave rise to the 20 T cell receptor beta chains below, sequenced in a study of T cells in localized non-small cell lung cancer. Assay used: immunoSEQ multiplex PCR; TCRdb lists only in-frame clones, some missing. The table includes some 10,000 clones, about 85% detected once. Material: peripheral blood, obtained before any cancer treatment. The receptors originated from a male donor aged 60 or over with stage III lung adenocarcinoma.

The CDR3 reads CASSPRAGGSYEQYF. The CDR3 DNA follows: TGTGCCAGCTCACCCCGGGCAGGGGGATCCTACGAGCAGTACTTC. The chain links TRBV18 to TRBJ2-7; 7 nucleotides agree with TRBD1. This CDR3 is built from 15 residues. J lost 1 base, V lost 3 bases, and 6 bases had no gene match. Germline V gene data show CDR1 as KGHSH and CDR2 as LQKENI.

The chain links TRBV4-1 to TRBJ1-6; D might be TRBD1 (5 bases). Between the trimmed V and J ends, which lost 4 bases and 1 base, there was a span of 11 bases. The CDR3 has 16 amino acids. Germline V gene sequence: CDR1 MGHRA, CDR2 YSYEKL. Here the CDR3 reads CASSPPEGSYNSPLHF. DNA of the CDR3: TGCGCCAGCAGCCCCCCCGAGGGGTCCTATAATTCACCCCTCCACTTT.

The rearrangement uses TRBV28 and TRBJ2-7, with D possibly TRBD2 on 5 matching bases. This CDR3 spans 15 amino acids. V was trimmed by 8 bases and J by 0 bases, leaving 17 bases between them. Germline CDR1 MDHEN, CDR2 SYDVKM. CDR3 loop: CASRELSLRSYEQYF. The CDR3 nucleotides read TGTGCCAGCCGGGAATTATCATTACGCTCCTACGAGCAGTACTTC.

CDR3 protein: CASSLGQLTEAFF. The CDR3 DNA reads as TGTGCCAGCAGCTTGGGGCAGCTCACTGAAGCTTTCTTT. The chain couples TRBV7-9 to TRBJ1-1, with a possible D match to TRBD1 (5 bases). The germline V gene encodes CDR1 SEHNR and CDR2 FQNEAQ (reference sequence). The V and J ends lost 3 bases and 4 bases respectively, with 9 bases between them. The CDR3 extends over 13 amino acids.

V is TRBV5-1 and J is TRBJ2-7, with D maybe TRBD1 (5 bases). CDR3 length: 12 residues. In germline, CDR1 is SGHRS, CDR2 YFSETQ. Trimming took 0 bases from V and 5 from J, leaving 6 bases between them. The CDR3, as DNA: TGCGCCAGCAGCTTGGTAGGGGACGAGCAGTACTTC. Encoded protein: CASSLVGDEQYF.

The gene calls are TRBV5-1 and TRBJ2-3; no clear D gene. Germline CDR1 SGHRS, CDR2 YFSETQ. This CDR3 is 14 amino acids long. V was shortened by 4 bases and J by 5 bases, with 14 bases between the two germline ends. The CDR3 coding sequence is TGCGCCAGCAGCCTTCTATGGAGTCGAGATACGCAGTATTTT. Translating it yields CASSLLWSRDTQYF.

This rearrangement joins TRBV6-6 to TRBJ1-3; D ambiguous. The CDR3 extends over 13 amino acids. V was clipped by 4 bases and J by 4 bases, with 8 bases between them. Germline values: CDR1 MNHNY, CDR2 SVGAGI (reference sequence). CDR3 bases: TGTGCCAGCAGTTTTTCCAGGGGAAACACCATATATTTT. Amino acid sequence: CASSFSRGNTIYF.

This clone is judged medium-sized. V and J are TRBV18 and TRBJ1-2, with a possible D match to TRBD1 (5 bases). There are 14 residues in the CDR3. V gave up 0 bases and J gave up 4 bases, with 9 bases separating them. Germline V gene sequence: CDR1 KGHSH, CDR2 LQKENI. CDR3 nucleotides: TGTGCCAGCTCACCACCGACAGAAAGCTATGGCTACACCTTC. This codes for CASSPPTESYGYTF.

Only a few counts were recorded for this clone. The chain is built from TRBV14 and TRBJ2-7; D remains unclear. The CDR3 covers 16 residues. Germline values: CDR1 SGHDN, CDR2 FVKESK. Trimming left V 4 bases short and J 2 bases short, with 18 bases between. The CDR3 DNA reads TGTGCCAGCAGCCCCCAACTCGGACGGCGAACCTACGAGCAGTACTTC. This sequence encodes CASSPQLGRRTYEQYF.

This sequence joins TRBV6-1 and TRBJ2-3, with D perhaps matching TRBD1 (5 bases). CDR3 length equals 14 residues. The germline V and J ends were trimmed by 5 bases and 2 bases, with 11 bases remaining between them. In germline, CDR1 is MNHNS, CDR2 SASEGT. The CDR3 nucleotides are TGTGCCAGCAGTATTCGACAGTCCACAGATACGCAGTATTTT. Translation gives CASSIRQSTDTQYF.

This chain joins TRBV19 and TRBJ2-3, with D tentatively TRBD2 (6 bases). The ends were cut back, 1 base at V and 1 base at J, with 6 bases in the middle. The CDR3 sequence is 14 residues long. Germline V gene sequence: CDR1 LNHDA, CDR2 SQIVND (reference sequence). This chain's CDR3 is CASSIAGGTDTQYF. Here the CDR3 DNA reads TGTGCCAGTAGTATAGCGGGAGGCACAGATACGCAGTATTTT.

The chain is built from TRBV5-4 and TRBJ2-7, with 8 bases matching TRBD1. There are 14 residues in the CDR3. Looked up from germline, CDR1 is SGHNT and CDR2 is YYREEE (reference sequence). The V and J ends lost 3 bases and 2 bases, in that order; junction bases with no gene match: 4. The CDR3 is CASSSDRAAYEQYF. CDR3 coding DNA: TGTGCCAGCAGCTCGGACAGGGCTGCCTACGAGCAGTACTTC.

The chain combines TRBV7-2 with TRBJ1-2, with 7 nucleotides matching TRBD1. Germline trimming cut 7 bases from V and 5 bases from J; bases unmatched to any gene: 13. CDR3 length: 15 residues. Per the germline V gene, CDR1 is SGHTA and CDR2 is FQGNSA. The CDR3 DNA is TGTGCCAGCACCAAGGGACAGTCCGTCGGGTATGGCTACACCTTC. Amino acid sequence: CASTKGQSVGYGYTF. The variable domain in full, completed from reference TRBV7-2 and TRBJ1-2, reads GAGVSQSPSNKVTEKGKDVELRCDPISGHTALYWYRQSLGQGLEFLIYFQGNSAPDKSGLPSDRFSAERTGGSVSTLTIQRTQQEDSAVYLCASTKGQSVGYGYTFGSGTRLTVV.

By share, this clone ranks as large. V usage is TRBV23-1 and J usage is TRBJ1-5; D unclear. TRBV23-1 is annotated as an ORF whose role is uncertain. The CDR3 has 12 residues. Trimming pared 4 bases from V and 2 bases from J, leaving 3 bases between. The CDR3: CASSRRNQPQHF. CDR3 nucleotide sequence: TGCGCCAGCAGTCGGCGCAATCAGCCCCAGCATTTT.

J is TRBJ2-2 and V is TRBV27; 13 bases line up with TRBD2. V lost 1 base and J lost 11; bases outside the gene matches: 4. Germline V gives CDR1 MNHEY, CDR2 SMNVEV (reference sequence). CDR3 length: 15 residues. The CDR3 loop reads CASSLFTSGGVELFF. Here the CDR3 DNA reads TGTGCCAGCAGTTTATTCACTAGCGGGGGGGTAGAGCTGTTTTTT.

The rearrangement links TRBV19 to TRBJ2-2; 9 nucleotides agree with TRBD2. Germline V gene data show CDR1 as LNHDA and CDR2 as SQIVND (reference sequence). J lost 0 bases, V lost 4 bases, and 3 bases had no gene match. This CDR3 is 16 amino acids long. This CDR3 is CASSSIAGANTGELFF. For the CDR3, the DNA is TGTGCCAGTAGTAGTATAGCGGGAGCGAACACCGGGGAGCTGTTTTTT.

V is TRBV10-3 and J is TRBJ1-2; D ambiguous. There are 13 residues in the CDR3. V gave up 6 bases and J gave up 7 bases, with 15 bases separating them. Looked up from germline, CDR1 is ENHRY and CDR2 is SYGVKD. CDR3 in DNA: TGTGCCATCAGCGAACCCCGTAGTAGTGGCTACACCTTC. Its protein is CAISEPRSSGYTF.

V and J are TRBV5-1 and TRBJ2-5; D not certain. The CDR3 runs to 13 residues. Per the germline V gene, CDR1 is SGHRS and CDR2 is YFSETQ. Trimming took 4 bases from V and 4 from J, leaving 11 bases between them. CDR3 amino acids: CASSPETLETQYF. The CDR3 DNA sequence: TGCGCCAGCAGCCCTGAGACCCTAGAGACCCAGTACTTC.

The gene calls are TRBV7-8 and TRBJ2-2; D is possibly TRBD1 or TRBD2 (6 bases each). The germline V and J ends were trimmed by 2 bases and 7 bases, with 17 bases remaining between them. Germline V gene sequence: CDR1 SGHVS, CDR2 FQNEAQ. The length of the CDR3 is 16 residues. The CDR3 here is CASSLTPGAFGGELFF. Here the CDR3 DNA reads TGTGCCAGCAGCTTAACTCCGGGGGCATTTGGCGGGGAGCTGTTTTTT.

This chain uses TRBV6-4 with TRBJ2-2; D is unresolved. The CDR3 is 13 amino acids. Germline CDR1 reads MRHNA; CDR2 reads SNTAGT. The germline V and J ends were trimmed by 6 bases and 1 base, with 6 bases remaining between them. The CDR3 sequence: CASRPGNTGELFF. CDR3 nucleotides: TGTGCCAGCAGACCAGGGAACACCGGGGAGCTGTTTTTT.